Below are 4 T cell receptor beta chains sequenced from a single sample in a study of cytomegalovirus exposure and HLA in healthy donors (dated by TCRdb to the late 2010s). The method was the immunoSEQ multiplex PCR assay. For the multiplex PCR, a mixture combining 60 forward primers for TCR Vbeta segments and 13 reverse primers for TCR Jbeta segments was used. TCRdb limited this immuneACCESS table to in-frame rearrangements with V and J called. A share of clones is missing; checked studies link under half to unresolved V genes, and the rest is unexplained. A total of approximately 220,000 clones appear in this sample, approximately 82% of them only once. The top ten clones comprise roughly 0.6% of the sample. Input material: PBMCs. The source of these receptors is a man between 18 and 35 years old in good health and CMV-seronegative.

The chain has TRBV6-5 and TRBJ2-7, with 10 positions matching TRBD1. Germline V lookup: CDR1 MNHEY, CDR2 SVGAGI. There are 14 residues in the CDR3. Trimming at V came to 6 bases and at J to 5 bases, leaving 7 bases not matched to a gene. The CDR3 nucleotides are TGTGCCAGCAGCCAAGGGACAGGGGTTGACGAGCAGTACTTC. This encodes CASSQGTGVDEQYF.

The V call is TRBV30, the J call TRBJ2-5; perhaps TRBD1 as D (6 bases). V was shortened by 5 bases and J by 3 bases, with 13 bases between the two germline ends. Germline CDR1 GTSNPN, CDR2 SVGIG (reference sequence). The CDR3 consists of 13 residues. CDR3 DNA sequence: TGTGCCTGGGGAACAGGGCTGGAAGAGACCCAGTACTTC. Translated: CAWGTGLEETQYF. The full variable domain, its missing parts supplied by reference TRBV30 and TRBJ2-5, is SQTIHQWPATLVQPVGSPLSLECTVEGTSNPNLYWYRQAAGRGLQLLFYSVGIGQISSEVPQNLSASRPQDRQFILSSKKLLLSDSGFYLCAWGTGLEETQYFGPGTRLLVL.

This clone appeared a single time. J is TRBJ2-5 and V is TRBV6-5, with a tentative D call TRBD2 (5 bases). Germline V gives CDR1 MNHEY, CDR2 SVGAGI. This CDR3 has 12 residues. V lost 5 bases and J 5 bases, leaving 9 bases between the germline ends. The CDR3 bases are TGTGCCAGCAGTAACGAGCGGGAGACCCAGTACTTC. Amino acids: CASSNERETQYF.

The chain couples TRBV9 to TRBJ2-7; 9 nucleotides line up with TRBD1. The junction had 3 bases not matched to a gene; V was cut back by 4 bases and J by 4 bases. CDR3 size: 13 residues. Germline V lookup: CDR1 SGDLS, CDR2 YYNGEE. CDR3 region: CASSTGTGYEQYF. CDR3 bases: TGTGCCAGCAGCACCGGGACAGGGTACGAGCAGTACTTC.